This T cell receptor beta chain is drawn from a study of cytomegalovirus exposure and HLA in healthy donors. 60 Vbeta and 13 Jbeta primers were used in PCR. Authors' methods: Around 11 million shared chains were among the approximately 87 million unique TCR beta chains that a later analysis counted. Some clones are missing from TCRdb's copy, which holds only in-frame ones; the method was immunoSEQ multiplex PCR. V and J calls and clone size are given by that table; D and trimming were obtained from the DNA. The sample lists 100,000 to 150,000 clones, less than 80% occurring once. This sequence was found in a man aged 30 to 39 in good health and CMV-seronegative. The sample consisted of PBMCs.

This CDR3 is CASSPGPGADTQYF. CDR3 nucleotide sequence: TGTGCCAGCAGCCCGGGGCCGGGGGCAGATACGCAGTATTTT. The chain has TRBV9 and TRBJ2-3; D might be TRBD2 (6 bases). The CDR3 totals 14 residues. V shed 4 bases and J shed 4 bases, with 13 bases lying between them. Germline CDR1 reads SGDLS; CDR2 reads YYNGEE.